Listed below are T cell receptor beta chains from one sample, sequenced in a study of blood T cell repertoires in COVID-19. Assay: immunoSEQ multiplex PCR; the TCRdb copy retains only in-frame clones and omits some. The profile shows 100,000 to 150,000 clones, nearly 70% of them singletons. Sequenced input: peripheral blood. These receptors were collected from a woman aged 70-85 years with acute or convalescent COVID-19. The CDR3 runs from the conserved cysteine through the conserved F or W. A D gene is named only where the DNA matches it firmly. Size is stated for part of the rows, as once, few or many counts, or as a class when the clone is expanded.

clone_size d_call j_call v_call cdr3_aa
few NA TRBJ2-3 TRBV19 CASSPSWGRGTDTQYF
NA NA TRBJ2-7 TRBV6-5 CASSSAGARANEQYF
NA TRBD1 TRBJ2-3 TRBV12-3/TRBV12-4 CASSLRGDTQYF
once NA TRBJ2-5 TRBV5-5 CASSLGRETQETQYF
few TRBD1 TRBJ2-3 TRBV7-9 CASSSGQGTTDTQYF
NA TRBD1 TRBJ2-7 TRBV7-9 CASSSWDRGTYEQYF
NA NA TRBJ1-1 TRBV19 CASSSHGRNTEAFF
few TRBD1 TRBJ1-6 TRBV14 CASSRGMDRFDNSPLHF
NA TRBD1 TRBJ1-6 TRBV4-3 CASSQEGTGRSPLHF
many NA TRBJ1-5 TRBV7-2 CASSFWASSNQPQHF
NA TRBD2 TRBJ2-1 TRBV9 CASSETGTSGYNEQFF
few TRBD1 TRBJ2-5 TRBV18 CASSPVQGGQETQYF